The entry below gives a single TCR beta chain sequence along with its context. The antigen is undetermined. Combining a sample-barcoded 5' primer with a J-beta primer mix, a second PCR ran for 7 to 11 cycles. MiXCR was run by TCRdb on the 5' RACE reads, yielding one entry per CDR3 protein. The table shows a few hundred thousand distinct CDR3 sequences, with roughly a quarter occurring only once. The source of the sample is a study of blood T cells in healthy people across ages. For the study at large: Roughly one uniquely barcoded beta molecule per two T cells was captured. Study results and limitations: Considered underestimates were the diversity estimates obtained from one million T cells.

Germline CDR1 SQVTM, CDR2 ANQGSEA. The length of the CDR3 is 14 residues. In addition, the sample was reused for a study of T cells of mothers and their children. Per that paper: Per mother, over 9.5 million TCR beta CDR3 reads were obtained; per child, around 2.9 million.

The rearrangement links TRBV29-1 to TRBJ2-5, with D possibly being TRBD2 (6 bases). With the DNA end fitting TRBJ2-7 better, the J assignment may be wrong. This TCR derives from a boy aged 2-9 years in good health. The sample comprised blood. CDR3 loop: CSVESAREDYEQYF. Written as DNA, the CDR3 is TGCAGCGTTGAAAGTGCCAGGGAGGACTACGAGCAGTACTTC.